This T cell receptor beta chain was found in a study of blood T cells in healthy people across ages. Across the study: Capturing about one barcoded beta molecule per two T cells was achieved by template switching.

Study-wide points: Roughly linear age-related decline in beta diversity appeared, significant by age around 36.

Through a sample-barcoded 5' primer and a J-beta primer mix, a second PCR was run for roughly 7 to 11 cycles. The authors tagged each cDNA molecule using a template-switch adaptor with 12 random nucleotides. MiXCR, applied by TCRdb to the 5' RACE reads, yields one record per CDR3 protein. The sample has approximately 810,000 distinct CDR3 sequences; around 26% are singletons. Roughly 10 milliliters was the volume of peripheral blood drawn from each donor. The CDR3 has 15 amino acids. The V end was cut by 5 bases, the J end by 1 base, with 9 bases between. The germline V gene encodes CDR1 SGHVS and CDR2 FQNEAQ. This clonotype was counted ten times or more. Antigen: not known.

This chain links TRBV7-8 with TRBJ2-6; D is uncertain. The sample comprised blood. This receptor was taken from a woman of 80 years or more in good health. CDR3 nucleotides: TGTGCCAGCAGCCTGGCCCGTTCTGGGGCCAACGTCCTGACTTTC. Encoded protein: CASSLARSGANVLTF.